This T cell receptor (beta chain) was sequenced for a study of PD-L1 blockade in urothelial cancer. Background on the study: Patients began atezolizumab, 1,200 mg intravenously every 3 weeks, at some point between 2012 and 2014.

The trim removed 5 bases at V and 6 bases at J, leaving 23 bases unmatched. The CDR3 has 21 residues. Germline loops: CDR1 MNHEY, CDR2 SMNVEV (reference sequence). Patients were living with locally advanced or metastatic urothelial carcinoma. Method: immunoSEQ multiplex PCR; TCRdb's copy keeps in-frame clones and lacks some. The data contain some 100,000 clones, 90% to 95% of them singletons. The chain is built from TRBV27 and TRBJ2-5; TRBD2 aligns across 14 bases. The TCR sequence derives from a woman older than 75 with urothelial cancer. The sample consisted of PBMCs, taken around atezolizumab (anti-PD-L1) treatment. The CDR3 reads CASSGRDRGQGTSGRGKTQYF. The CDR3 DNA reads TGTGCCAGCAGTGGCCGGGACAGGGGGCAAGGGACTAGCGGGAGAGGAAAGACCCAGTACTTC.